A selection of T cell receptor beta chains follows, all from one sample in a study of control samples from healthy donors and cancer patients. Profiling relied on immunoSEQ multiplex PCR, and the TCRdb table lists in-frame clones only, not all of them. The table records about 120,000 clones, around 91% of them present only once. The sequencing sample was made of PBMCs. Receptors originate from a woman between 45 and 65 years old with colorectal cancer. The conserved cysteine and the conserved F or W are not part of the CDR3 here. The order of the fields is clone size, D gene, V gene, CDR3 protein. The D gene is left open where the match is weak. Rows give clone size only sometimes, using once, few, many, or a class for an expanded clone.

>-|TRBD1|TRBV18
ASSPSGGNTEAF
>once|-|TRBV7-8
ASSLVSGELF
>once|TRBD2|TRBV3-1/TRBV3-2
ASSPTGTSGLNEQF
>-|-|TRBV3-1/TRBV3-2
ASSQAERGITGELF
>-|-|TRBV3-1/TRBV3-2
ASSQDWAGGEGNTIY
>-|-|TRBV5-6
ASSIAETQY
>once|TRBD1|TRBV2
ANSRDRVTEAF
>-|-|TRBV5-1
ASSLGGGETQY
>-|TRBD2|TRBV9
ASSPRAGMNNEQF
>-|-|TRBV20-1
SARKETQY
>-|-|TRBV29-1
SVDRRLDTEAF
>-|-|TRBV2
ASSLGHSPYEQY
>-|-|TRBV7-6
ASSLGEGNTIY
>-|-|TRBV5-5
ASSFPGMSSYEQY
>-|TRBD2|TRBV2
ASSWASGSSEQF
>-|-|TRBV5-1
ASSLGDNNSGNTIY
>-|-|TRBV7-6
ASSPSNEQF
>-|TRBD2|TRBV7-3
ASSSRGLAGQETQY
>few|-|TRBV27
ASSFTENNEQF
>-|TRBD2|TRBV3-1/TRBV3-2
ASSLGPLRLAHDNEQF
>few|-|TRBV27
ASSLVQGGQPQH
>-|TRBD2|TRBV5-8
ASSLVFSASGSSYEQY
>-|-|TRBV3-1/TRBV3-2
ASSQRRYNEQF
>-|-|TRBV10-3
AITGGRDEQF
>-|-|TRBV7-6
ASSLLSPPNSGNTIY
>-|-|TRBV18
ASSPAGDTVYEQY
>-|TRBD2|TRBV28
ASSYLAGLAYNEQF
>-|-|TRBV28
ASSLQGSNEKLF
>-|-|TRBV6-5
ASLASWQGNYEQY